This T cell receptor (beta chain) was identified in a study of tumor and adjacent non-tumor tissue in lung cancer. On the study more broadly: Stage I to III disease affected 10 men and roughly five women aged about 30 to 76.

Study conclusions and caveats: Normal lung showed higher cumulative top 100 clone frequency than tumor.

RNA was extracted from bulk tissue without any cell sorting. Concerning this clonotype: Its antigen is not known. Germline is not matched at one junction end, which may reflect a read error.

This CDR3 has 18 amino acids. Germline CDR1 reads SGHNT; CDR2 reads YYREEE (reference sequence). The library came from three nested PCR rounds adapted from ARM-PCR protocols. In TCRdb, the multiplex PCR reads were re-called with MiXCR into one record per CDR3 protein. The sample includes fewer than 150,000 distinct CDR3 sequences, around 66% of them seen just once. Sequencing was performed on lung tumor tissue. The rearrangement uses TRBV5-4 and TRBJ2-3; a weak D match, TRBD2 (7 bases). This clonotype was obtained from a man in his 60s with small cell lung cancer. CDR3 DNA sequence: TGTGCCAGCAGCTTAAGGACTAGGGGGAGTGGGAGCACAGATATGCAGTATTTT. It encodes CASSLRTRGSGSTDMQYF.